The subject of this entry is one TCR beta chain. The target antigen is unknown. This sample is drawn from a study of blood T cells in healthy people across ages. Study-wide results and caveats: The unsorted PBMCs prevented any conclusive comparison of naive versus antigen-experienced cells.

Trimming left V 7 bases short and J 6 bases short, with 12 bases between. The germline gives CDR1 MNHNS, CDR2 SASEGT. CDR3 length: 12 amino acids. For the second PCR, which ran for 7 to 11 cycles, a sample-barcoded 5' primer and a J-beta primer mix were used. MiXCR, run by TCRdb on the 5' RACE reads, gives a single entry per CDR3 protein. The repertoire consists of 780,000 or so distinct CDR3 sequences, with about 56% occurring once and the leading ten covering about a quarter. J is TRBJ1-2 and V is TRBV6-1; D is unclear. The sequencing sample was made of blood. The TCR was taken from a man aged 35 to 55 in good health. The CDR3 spells CASTSVLDGYTF. The CDR3 region has the DNA TGTGCCAGCACAAGCGTCCTGGATGGCTACACCTTC.